One and the same sample provided the 17 T cell receptor beta chains below, sequenced in a study of blood T cell repertoires in COVID-19. Data came from immunoSEQ multiplex PCR; TCRdb stores just in-frame clones and leaves some out. In the table there are 50,000 to 65,000 clones, around four fifths of which are singletons. Sequencing input: peripheral blood. Receptors were obtained from a human donor in a cohort sampled during active COVID-19.

The chain couples TRBV2 to TRBJ1-2, with a possible D match to TRBD1 (5 bases). The CDR3 is 12 amino acids. Germline V lookup: CDR1 SNHLY, CDR2 FYNNEI. V lost 6 bases, J lost 6 bases, and 11 bases lay in between. The CDR3 reads CASRVSRDGYTF. In DNA, the CDR3 is TGTGCCAGCAGAGTCTCCAGGGATGGCTACACCTTC.

Here the CDR3 DNA reads TGTGCCATCACCAATCCAACAGGGGGTTACTATGGCTACACCTTC. Its protein is CAITNPTGGYYGYTF. The genes are TRBV10-3 and TRBJ1-2; 8 bases map to TRBD1. The germline CDR1 and CDR2 sequences are ENHRY and SYGVKD. There are 15 residues in the CDR3. V lost 7 bases to trimming and J lost 3 bases; unmatched junction nucleotides: 10.

The chain carries TRBV5-1 and TRBJ2-4, with 9 bases that match TRBD1. Germline V gene data show CDR1 as SGHRS and CDR2 as YFSETQ. V dropped 4 bases and J dropped 8; count of bases not matched to a gene: 7. This CDR3 comprises 14 residues. The CDR3 loop reads CASSPGTGSDIQYF. CDR3 coding DNA: TGCGCCAGCAGCCCGGGGACAGGGTCAGACATTCAGTACTTC.

This clone was observed once. The V and J genes are TRBV19 and TRBJ2-2, with D maybe TRBD2 (6 bases). V lost 4 bases and J lost 1, with 16 bases in between. The germline V gene encodes CDR1 LNHDA and CDR2 SQIVND (reference sequence). The CDR3 is 17 residues long. This CDR3 is CASSTEGLAMNTGELFF. The CDR3, as DNA: TGTGCCAGTAGTACTGAGGGGCTAGCGATGAACACCGGGGAGCTGTTTTTT.

The chain employs TRBV6-5 and TRBJ1-1; 9 nucleotides agree with TRBD1. Germline trimming cut 6 bases from V and 4 bases from J; bases unmatched to any gene: 6. CDR1 MNHEY and CDR2 SVGAGI come from the germline V gene. The CDR3 totals 14 residues. As DNA, the CDR3 is TGTGCCAGCAGGCCTCAACAGGGGGCCACTGAAGCTTTCTTT. Translating it yields CASRPQQGATEAFF.

The chain links TRBV5-1 to TRBJ1-3; no firm D call. V was clipped by 5 bases and J by 3 bases, with 9 bases between them. CDR1 is SGHRS and CDR2 is YFSETQ in the germline V gene. This CDR3 has 13 residues. The CDR3 region is CASREGGGNTIYF. CDR3 DNA: TGCGCCAGCAGGGAGGGCGGTGGAAACACCATATATTTT. Filled out from reference TRBV5-1 and TRBJ1-3, the complete variable domain reads KAGVTQTPRYLIKTRGQQVTLSCSPISGHRSVSWYQQTPGQGLQFLFEYFSETQRNKGNFPGRFSGRQFSNSRSEMNVSTLELGDSALYLCASREGGGNTIYFGEGSWLTVV.

The chain employs TRBV5-1 and TRBJ1-1; 9 nucleotides align to TRBD1. The CDR3 runs to 15 residues. Trimming took 4 bases from V and 0 from J; bases not matched to a gene: 4. The germline CDR1 and CDR2 sequences are SGHRS and YFSETQ. The CDR3: CASSPGQGLNTEAFF. CDR3 in DNA: TGCGCCAGCAGCCCGGGACAGGGTTTGAACACTGAAGCTTTCTTT.

This sequence joins TRBV7-6 and TRBJ1-2, with D possibly matching TRBD1 (6 bases). V gave up 2 bases and J gave up 7 bases, with 11 bases separating them. CDR1 and CDR2 (germline): SGHVS, FNYEAQ. The CDR3 sequence is 13 residues long. CDR3 DNA: TGTGCCAGCAGCTTACAGGGGTCCGCTGGCTACACCTTC. Protein: CASSLQGSAGYTF.

The rearrangement joins TRBV5-5 to TRBJ2-7, with D tentatively TRBD1 (6 bases). Germline V gives CDR1 SGHKS, CDR2 YYEKEE (reference sequence). The length of the CDR3 is 13 residues. V lost 3 bases, J lost 10 bases, and 17 bases lay in between. CDR3 in DNA: TGTGCCAGCAGCTCCCGGACAGATGGGCGACAGTACTTC. It encodes CASSSRTDGRQYF. The full variable domain, completed using reference TRBV5-5 and TRBJ2-7, is DAGVTQSPTHLIKTRGQQVTLRCSPISGHKSVSWYQQVLGQGPQFIFQYYEKEERGRGNFPDRFSARQFPNYSSELNVNALLLGDSALYLCASSSRTDGRQYFGPGTRLTVT.

Remarks on this clone: One end of the junction fails to match germline, which may point to a read error. J is TRBJ2-6 and V is TRBV13; no firm D call. The CDR3 sequence is 12 residues long. The germline gives CDR1 PRHDT, CDR2 FYEKMQ (reference sequence). CDR3 sequence (DNA): TGTGTCAGCATGGAGGGGGCCAACGTCCTGACTTTC. Amino acid sequence: CVSMEGANVLTF. The entire variable domain, with the rest obtained from reference TRBV13 and TRBJ2-6, is as follows: AAGVIQSPRHLIKEKRETATLKCYPIPRHDTVYWYQQGPGQDPQFLISFYEKMQSDKGSIPDRFSAQQFSDYHSELNMSSLELGDSALYFCVSMEGANVLTFGAGSRLTVL.

J is TRBJ2-1 and V is TRBV13; 9 bases fit TRBD2. J gave up 6 bases and V 0 bases, and 3 bases lay outside the gene matches. Germline CDR1 and CDR2: PRHDT and FYEKMQ (reference sequence). The CDR3 is made up of 15 amino acids. The CDR3 nucleotides are TGTGCCAGCAGCTTAGGAGCTAGCGGGGTCAATGAGCAGTTCTTC. As protein: CASSLGASGVNEQFF.

This clone was detected only a few times. The chain links TRBV3-1 (or the pseudogene TRBV3-2) to TRBJ2-7, with 8 positions matching TRBD1. This CDR3 has 16 amino acids. V shed 2 bases, J shed 2 bases, and the junction held 8 bases outside the gene matches. Germline CDR1 reads LGHDT; CDR2 reads YNNKEL (reference sequence). CDR3 nucleotides: TGTGCCAGCAGCCAATACGCCGACAGGGGCACCTACGAGCAGTACTTC. Its translation: CASSQYADRGTYEQYF.

The J gene is TRBJ2-5, the V gene TRBV7-9; tentative D call: TRBD2 (6 bases). The CDR3 covers 14 residues. V gave up 5 bases and J gave up 4 bases, with 14 bases separating them. Germline V gene sequence: CDR1 SEHNR, CDR2 FQNEAQ (reference sequence). The CDR3 here is CASSRGSEGETQYF. DNA for the CDR3: TGTGCCAGCAGCCGCGGATCGGAGGGAGAGACCCAGTACTTC. Drawing the rest from reference TRBV7-9 and TRBJ2-5, the complete variable domain is DTGVSQNPRHKITKRGQNVTFRCDPISEHNRLYWYRQTLGQGPEFLTYFQNEAQLEKSRLLSDRFSAERPKGSFSTLEIQRTEQGDSAMYLCASSRGSEGETQYFGPGTRLLVL.

V gene TRBV14 combines with J gene TRBJ2-5; 8 bases align to TRBD1. V lost 4 bases, J lost 4 bases, and 8 bases stayed unmatched. CDR3 size: 15 residues. Germline V gives CDR1 SGHDN, CDR2 FVKESK. Here the CDR3 reads CASSPQGAGGETQYF. As DNA, the CDR3 is TGTGCCAGCAGCCCTCAGGGGGCCGGGGGAGAGACCCAGTACTTC.

This clone was picked up one time. V is TRBV11-2 and J is TRBJ1-5; TRBD1 aligns across 9 bases. J was trimmed by 6 bases and V by 3 bases; bases with no gene match: 3. The V gene's germline CDR1 is SGHAT and CDR2 FQNNGV. The CDR3 consists of 14 residues. The CDR3 spells CASSLGTGSQPQHF. The CDR3 DNA follows: TGTGCCAGCAGCTTGGGGACAGGGAGTCAGCCCCAGCATTTT. Looking up the rest from reference TRBV11-2 and TRBJ1-5 gives the full variable domain: EAGVAQSPRYKIIEKRQSVAFWCNPISGHATLYWYQQILGQGPKLLIQFQNNGVVDDSQLPKDRFSAERLKGVDSTLKIQPAKLEDSAVYLCASSLGTGSQPQHFGDGTRLSIL.

The chain has TRBV15 and TRBJ2-1, with 7 bases matching TRBD2. The ends lost 0 bases at V and 8 bases at J; junction bases unmatched: 7. The CDR3 spans 15 residues. Germline assignment: CDR1 LNHNV and CDR2 YYDKDF (reference sequence). CDR3 sequence: CATSRDGWGGDEQFF. The CDR3 region has the DNA TGTGCCACCAGCAGAGATGGGTGGGGAGGGGATGAGCAGTTCTTC.

The CDR3 region has the DNA TGTGCCACCAGTCGGGGGGGCGGAGGGGAGACCCAGTACTTC. This translates into CATSRGGGGETQYF. The chain uses TRBV15 and TRBJ2-5, with 8 bases that match TRBD2. This CDR3 comprises 14 residues. V lost 6 bases to trimming and J lost 5 bases; unmatched junction nucleotides: 8. In germline, CDR1 is LNHNV, CDR2 YYDKDF (reference sequence).